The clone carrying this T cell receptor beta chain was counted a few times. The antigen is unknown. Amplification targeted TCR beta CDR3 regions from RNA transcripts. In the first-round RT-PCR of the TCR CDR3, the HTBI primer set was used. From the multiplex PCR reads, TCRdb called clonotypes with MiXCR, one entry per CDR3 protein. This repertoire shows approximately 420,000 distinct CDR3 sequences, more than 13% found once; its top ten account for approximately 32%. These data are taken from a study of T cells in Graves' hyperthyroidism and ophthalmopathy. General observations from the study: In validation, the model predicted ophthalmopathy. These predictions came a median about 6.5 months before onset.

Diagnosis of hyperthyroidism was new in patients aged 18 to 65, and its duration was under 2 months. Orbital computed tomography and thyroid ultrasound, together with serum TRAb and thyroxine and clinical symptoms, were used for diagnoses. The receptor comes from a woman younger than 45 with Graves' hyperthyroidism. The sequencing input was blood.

The CDR3 DNA reads TGTGCCAGCAGCTTAGAAAACAGGACCGGGGAGCTGTTTTTT. Its translation: CASSLENRTGELFF. The chain combines TRBV7-9 with TRBJ2-2, with D maybe TRBD1 (5 bases). CDR1 is SEHNR, CDR2 FQNEAQ, per germline (reference sequence). This CDR3 spans 14 amino acids. Trimming stripped 1 base from V and 5 bases from J, with 8 bases between.